This is a list of T cell receptor beta chains from one sample in a study of radiation and T cells in renal cell carcinoma. Repertoires were generated with immunoSEQ multiplex PCR, while TCRdb's copy carries only in-frame clones and drops some. The table has some 75,000 clones, 82% seen once; the top ten hold less than 7%. Sample: blood, taken from a patient whose treatment included radiotherapy and nephrectomy. The receptors derive from a man in his 60s with renal cell carcinoma. CDR3s leave out the opening cysteine and the closing phenylalanine or tryptophan.

>TRBJ2-1|TRBV2
ASSRTGGARVNEQF
>TRBJ1-4|TRBV27
ASSILGGLHTGEKLF
>TRBJ2-1|TRBV25-1
ASSELGTGGPYNEQF
>TRBJ1-1|TRBV28
ASTSTGRQPNTEAF
>TRBJ2-3|TRBV6-1
ASSKGGRADTQY
>TRBJ2-5|TRBV12-5
ASGPPGGWTQY
>TRBJ2-7|TRBV21-1
ASSITSGTDKNSYEQY
>TRBJ2-7|TRBV19
ASSMRPVNGYEQY
>TRBJ1-1|TRBV30
AWSMTPNTEAF
>TRBJ2-7|TRBV7-2
ASTDSYEQY
>TRBJ1-1|TRBV2
ASSEIVPTEAF
>TRBJ2-1|TRBV28
ASTQGWPYNEQF
>TRBJ2-1|TRBV27
ASSFDRIDNEQF
>TRBJ2-4|TRBV9
ASSVATGEVGAKNIQY
>TRBJ1-5|TRBV28
ASSRTGGFNQPQH
>TRBJ2-4|TRBV25-1
ASSAGTFLN
>TRBJ1-1|TRBV5-1
ASSFRAREGKLF
>TRBJ1-4|TRBV30
AWKRDRGNEKLF
>TRBJ2-3|TRBV2
ASSSGTGVSDTQY
>TRBJ1-3|TRBV6-5
ASSYGPRNTIY
>TRBJ2-7|TRBV7-6
ASSLGGQNYEQY
>TRBJ2-3|TRBV23-1
ASSQSSSTGGTDTQY
>TRBJ1-4|TRBV28
ASSFDRIGNEKLF
>TRBJ2-3|TRBV5-1
ASSYRLQRDTQY
>TRBJ1-1|TRBV14
ASSQEQGTFTEAF
>TRBJ2-7|TRBV28
ASSLLRSARGSYEQY
>TRBJ1-5|TRBV9
ASSVGAGYNQPQH
>TRBJ2-1|TRBV27
ASSLGLAGEEQF
>TRBJ2-1|TRBV11-3
ASSLGINRVVDEQF
>TRBJ2-1|TRBV25-1
ASLPRAPRGGNEQF
>TRBJ1-2|TRBV5-1
ASSRGTGRSLAGTYGYT
>TRBJ1-5|TRBV7-8
ASSLALTGAQPQH
>TRBJ1-4|TRBV6-5
ASKKGTPNEKLF
>TRBJ2-2|TRBV7-7
ASSSPTGELF
>TRBJ1-1|TRBV6-5
ASSLSYTEAF
>TRBJ2-2|TRBV6-1
ASCGLALTGELF
>TRBJ2-7|TRBV4-1
ASSPRLAGSAYNLYEQY
>TRBJ1-1|TRBV6-1
ASSTGSWEAF
>TRBJ2-4|TRBV7-2
ASSFIDHPGRVIQY
>TRBJ1-4|TRBV11-2
ASSLDRATNEKLF
>TRBJ2-3|TRBV2
ASSNRETDTQY
>TRBJ2-5|TRBV11-2
ASSLEPAASGETQY
>TRBJ2-1|TRBV21-1
ASSPRLQGICLRAYNEQF
>TRBJ2-7|TRBV27
ASSLRSAGLASEQY
>TRBJ1-3|TRBV29-1
SVTVLGGNTIY
>TRBJ1-1|TRBV10-3
AISEQGADTEAF
>TRBJ1-2|TRBV6-1
ASSEATGASYGYT
>TRBJ2-4|TRBV9
ASFGGIGLAKNIQY
>TRBJ2-1|TRBV9
ASSPGHQEF
>TRBJ2-2|TRBV7-2
ASSPQGEAGELF
>TRBJ2-7|TRBV7-9
ASSFGGAYEQY
>TRBJ1-6|TRBV14
ASSRRQGGSPLH
>TRBJ1-1|TRBV28
ASSPSQTGDTEAF
>TRBJ1-2|TRBV4-3
ASSQDRTIGGYT
>TRBJ2-1|TRBV11-2
ASSLGPEGEQF